This entry concerns a single TCR beta chain. The antigen is unknown. This sample stems from a study of cytotoxic CD8 clonotypes in ibrutinib-treated CLL. Study overall: The patient breakdown showed under 12 relapsed/refractory and approximately 15 treatment-naive cases, with 17 to 18 IGHV unmutated. Study results and limitations: Patients with sustained remission and those progressing were sampled at differing times.

The germline V gene has CDR1 SGHDN and CDR2 FVKESK. Deletions cut 1 base from V and 4 bases from J, with 5 bases between. The CDR3 has 13 residues. Using immunoSEQ multiplex PCR, the repertoire was profiled, and TCRdb retains in-frame clones only, with some absent. The table lists roughly 150,000 clones, 84% of them singletons. The V and J genes are TRBV14 and TRBJ1-5, with no clear D. This receptor was obtained from a human donor with chronic lymphocytic leukemia. The sample consisted of PBMCs, taken after 24 months of ibrutinib treatment. CDR3 bases: TGTGCCAGCAGCCAAGCAAGGAATCAGCCCCAGCATTTT. Amino acids: CASSQARNQPQHF.